This entry describes one T cell receptor beta chain. The antigen is unknown. Everyone who donated was a Caucasian adult who lived in Nashville, Tennessee. Libraries were prepared by immunoSEQ multiplex PCR; TCRdb keeps only in-frame clonotypes and omits some of them. The top ten hold about 1.2% of the sample, which has 1.4 million to 1.5 million clones, about 96% seen once. This entry comes from a study of shared clonotypes between healthy human individuals. Per the germline V gene, CDR1 is MNHEY and CDR2 is SVGAGI. V lost 8 bases and J 2 bases, leaving 6 bases between the germline ends. CDR3 length: 11 residues. Study-wide points: Read depth was anticipated to influence clonotype sharing among donors.

The sequenced material came from naive CD4+ T cells sorted from blood. Subset reported: CD45RA+ positively selected. The receptor was derived from a man aged 25-40 years in good health. This chain connects TRBV6-5 to TRBJ1-1; D ambiguous. The DNA for the CDR3 is TGTGCCAGCCGTAGTAACACTGAAGCTTTCTTT. Translating it yields CASRSNTEAFF.